This T cell receptor beta chain was profiled in a study of blood T cell repertoires in COVID-19. For the study at large: COVID-19 samples collected from the United States, Italy and Spain covered acute and convalescent phases. Nucleic acid was either cDNA or gDNA, and it came from T cells, B-cell-depleted T cells, or PBMCs.

With 4 bases removed from V and 8 bases from J, the gap between germline ends came to 6 bases. This CDR3 is 12 amino acids long. Germline V lookup: CDR1 MNHEY, CDR2 SVGAGI. Sequenced by immunoSEQ multiplex PCR; TCRdb stores in-frame clones only, minus some. The table records roughly 240,000 clones, about 86% of them present only once. This rearrangement joins TRBV6-5 to TRBJ1-6; D unresolved. Sequencing was done on a sample of peripheral blood. The receptor was derived from a young man with active or convalescent COVID-19. Here the CDR3 reads CASSFTDSPLHF. The CDR3 DNA reads TGTGCCAGCAGTTTCACAGATTCACCCCTCCACTTT.